The 14 T cell receptor beta chains reported below all come from one sample, sequenced in a study of blood T cell repertoires in COVID-19 (TCRdb year 2020). Library preparation employed the immunoSEQ multiplex PCR assay. Here the immuneACCESS table is served through TCRdb, limited to in-frame sequences with V and J called. Missing clones are a known gap in these copies; in checked studies unresolved V genes cover under half, and the rest lacks a known reason. This sample has around 400,000 clones in its table, and roughly four fifths of those were observed once. Together, the top ten hold about 5.4% of the sample. The sample taken for sequencing was PBMCs or T cells enriched from blood (not recorded which). The receptors here all came from a woman between 50 and 59 years old who had recovered from COVID-19.

The chain carries TRBV5-6 and TRBJ2-6, with unresolved D. CDR3 length equals 15 residues. Trimming shortened V by 3 bases and J by 0 bases, and 7 bases separated the two germline ends. Germline V CDR1 and CDR2: SGHDT, YYEEEE. This CDR3 is CASSSLGSGANVLTF. The CDR3 DNA reads TGTGCCAGCAGCTCCCTCGGCTCTGGGGCCAACGTCCTGACTTTC.

V and J are TRBV30 and TRBJ1-5, with D tentatively TRBD1 (5 bases). CDR3 length: 15 residues. The V gene lost 2 bases and the J gene lost 0 bases, with 11 bases spanning the gap. Germline V gives CDR1 GTSNPN, CDR2 SVGIG (reference sequence). The DNA of the CDR3 is TGTGCCTGGAGTTCCCCCAGGGTTAGCAATCAGCCCCAGCATTTT. It is translated as CAWSSPRVSNQPQHF.

The J gene is TRBJ1-1, the V gene TRBV6-5, with 7 bases lining up with TRBD1. With 7 bases clipped from V and 10 bases from J, the junction kept 18 bases outside the gene matches. Germline V lookup: CDR1 MNHEY, CDR2 SVGAGI. The CDR3 sequence is 15 residues long. The CDR3 spells CASIPLDREYAGAFF. DNA for the CDR3: TGTGCCAGCATTCCTCTTGACAGGGAATACGCAGGAGCTTTCTTT.

V gene TRBV14 combines with J gene TRBJ1-3; the D gene is possibly TRBD1 (6 bases). Trimming removed 3 bases from V and 0 bases from J, with 15 bases in between. The CDR3 loop spans 17 amino acids. Germline-derived CDR1 and CDR2 are SGHDN and FVKESK. The CDR3 loop is CASSHLQGLFSGNTIYF. The CDR3 coding sequence is TGTGCCAGCAGCCATCTTCAGGGGCTCTTCTCTGGAAACACCATATATTTT.

The rearrangement joins TRBV5-5 to TRBJ2-6, with 7 bases aligning to TRBD1. Germline V gene sequence: CDR1 SGHKS, CDR2 YYEKEE (reference sequence). V lost 1 base and J lost 4; bases outside the gene matches: 5. CDR3 length: 16 amino acids. The DNA of the CDR3 is TGTGCCAGCAGCTTGCCTACAGGGGCCGGGGCCAACGTCCTGACTTTC. Its translation: CASSLPTGAGANVLTF.

The chain carries TRBV29-1 and TRBJ1-1; 9 bases agree with TRBD1. The germline CDR1 and CDR2 sequences are SQVTM and ANQGSEA. After removal of 7 bases from V and 6 bases from J, the junction contained 6 bases not matched to a gene. CDR3 length: 12 residues. Here the CDR3 DNA reads TGCAGCGCCCCCGGGACAGGGCCTGAAGCTTTCTTT. It translates to CSAPGTGPEAFF.

The rearrangement uses TRBV9 and TRBJ1-3, with a weak D call TRBD1 (5 bases). Trimming pared 4 bases from V and 4 bases from J, leaving 12 bases between. CDR1 and CDR2 from the germline V gene are SGDLS and YYNGEE. The CDR3 covers 14 residues. The CDR3 sequence: CASSPRTRGNTIYF. CDR3 sequence (DNA): TGTGCCAGCAGCCCAAGGACAAGGGGAAACACCATATATTTT.

Here the CDR3 DNA reads TGTGCCAGCAGCCACCACGACACCCTCTCTGGAAACACCATATATTTT. It encodes CASSHHDTLSGNTIYF. This chain links TRBV4-2 with TRBJ1-3; D is unclear. Germline CDR1 LGHNA, CDR2 YNFKEQ. The CDR3 spans 16 residues. Trimming left V 3 bases short and J 0 bases short, with 12 bases between.

This clone appeared once. This chain links TRBV3-1 (or the pseudogene TRBV3-2) with TRBJ1-2, with 9 positions matching TRBD1. Germline V gene data show CDR1 as LGHDT and CDR2 as YNNKEL (reference sequence). Trimming at V came to 4 bases and at J to 4 bases, leaving 4 bases not matched to a gene. The CDR3 totals 14 residues. The CDR3 is CASSPGQGFYGYTF. The DNA of the CDR3 is TGTGCCAGCAGCCCCGGACAGGGGTTCTATGGCTACACCTTC.

V is TRBV3-1 (or the pseudogene TRBV3-2) and J is TRBJ2-3; 10 bases are a match to TRBD1. Trimming at V came to 1 base and at J to 7 bases, leaving 2 bases not matched to a gene. The CDR3 contains 14 residues. Germline V gene sequence: CDR1 LGHDT, CDR2 YNNKEL (reference sequence). This CDR3 reads CASSQGDRGYTQYF. CDR3 DNA: TGTGCCAGCAGCCAAGGGGACAGGGGATATACGCAGTATTTT.

The chain employs TRBV30 and TRBJ2-1, with 7 bases fitting TRBD2. Germline loops: CDR1 GTSNPN, CDR2 SVGIG (reference sequence). The CDR3 is 13 amino acids. V lost 8 bases and J lost 10; bases outside the gene matches: 14. CDR3 in amino acids: CALRRELGGEQFF. The CDR3 DNA follows: TGTGCCCTGAGGCGGGAGTTGGGCGGGGAGCAGTTCTTC.

V is TRBV19 and J is TRBJ1-5, with D possibly TRBD1 on 5 matching bases. The V end lost 6 bases, the J end lost 0 bases, and 15 bases lay between the germline ends. Germline V lookup: CDR1 LNHDA, CDR2 SQIVND (reference sequence). The CDR3 is made up of 16 amino acids. The CDR3 bases are TGTGCCAGTAGGCACAATACAGGAAATAGCAATCAGCCCCAGCATTTT. Protein: CASRHNTGNSNQPQHF.

The chain employs TRBV13 and TRBJ2-7; D is perhaps TRBD1 (6 bases). Trimming took 5 bases from V and 3 from J, leaving 14 bases between them. Germline lookup yields CDR1 PRHDT and CDR2 FYEKMQ (reference sequence). The CDR3 totals 14 residues. CDR3 amino acids: CASSARQGRYEQYF. CDR3 DNA sequence: TGTGCCAGCAGCGCCCGGCAGGGGCGCTACGAGCAGTACTTC.

The chain recombines TRBV6-4 with TRBJ2-1; D gene ambiguous. The germline CDR1 and CDR2 sequences are MRHNA and SNTAGT. The CDR3 totals 15 residues. Trimming removed 2 bases from V and 4 bases from J, with 12 bases in between. CDR3 DNA sequence: TGTGCCAGCAGTGACCGGCCAGGCCCGTACAATGAGCAGTTCTTC. It codes for CASSDRPGPYNEQFF.